The TCR beta chain described here comes from a study of blood T cells in healthy people across ages. Across the study: About one barcoded beta molecule per two T cells was captured by template switching.

This clonotype was picked up a small number of times. The antigen is unknown. CDR1 and CDR2 (germline): MDHEN, SYDVKM. V was clipped by 4 bases and J by 7 bases; unmatched bases: 7. The CDR3 totals 14 residues. Primed by a sample-barcoded 5' primer and a J-beta primer mix, a second PCR proceeded for about 7 to 11 cycles. MiXCR, applied by TCRdb to the 5' RACE reads, yields one record per CDR3 protein. The repertoire consists of hundreds of thousands of distinct CDR3 sequences, with just over 55% occurring once and the leading ten covering around a quarter. General study findings and limits: Observed TCR beta diversity per million T cells went down as age went up. This fall followed a roughly linear course with age.

The receptor was derived from a man aged 35-49 years in good health. The sequencing input was blood. This rearrangement joins TRBV28 to TRBJ2-7; 10 positions match TRBD1. The DNA of the CDR3 is TGTGCCAGCAGTTCCAGACAGGGGGCAAGGGAGCAGTACTTC. Residues: CASSSRQGAREQYF.